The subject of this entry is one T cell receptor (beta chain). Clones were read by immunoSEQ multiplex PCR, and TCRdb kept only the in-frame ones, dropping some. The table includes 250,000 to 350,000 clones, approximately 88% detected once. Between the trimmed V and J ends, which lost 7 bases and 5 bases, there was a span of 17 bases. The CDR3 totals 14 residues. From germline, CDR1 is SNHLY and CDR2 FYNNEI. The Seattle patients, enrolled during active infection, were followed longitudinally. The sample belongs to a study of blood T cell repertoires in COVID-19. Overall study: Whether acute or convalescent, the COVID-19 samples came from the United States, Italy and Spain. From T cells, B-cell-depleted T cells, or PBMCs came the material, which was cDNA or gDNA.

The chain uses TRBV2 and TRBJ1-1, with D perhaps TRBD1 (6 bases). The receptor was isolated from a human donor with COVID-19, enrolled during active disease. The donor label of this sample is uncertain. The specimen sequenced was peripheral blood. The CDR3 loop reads CASTLQGSVTEAFF. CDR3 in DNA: TGTGCCAGCACCCTACAGGGATCGGTGACTGAAGCTTTCTTT.